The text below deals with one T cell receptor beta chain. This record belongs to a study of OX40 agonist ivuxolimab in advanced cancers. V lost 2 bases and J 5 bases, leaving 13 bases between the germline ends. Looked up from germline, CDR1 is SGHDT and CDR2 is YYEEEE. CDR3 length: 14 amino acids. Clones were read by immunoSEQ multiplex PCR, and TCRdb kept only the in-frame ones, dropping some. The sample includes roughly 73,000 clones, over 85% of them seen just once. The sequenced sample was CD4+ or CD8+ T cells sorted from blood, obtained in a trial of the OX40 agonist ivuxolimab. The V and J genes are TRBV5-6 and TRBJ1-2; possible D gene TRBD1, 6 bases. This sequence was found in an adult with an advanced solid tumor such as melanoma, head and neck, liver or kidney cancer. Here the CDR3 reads CASSLGTQTYGYTF. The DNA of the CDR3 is TGTGCCAGCAGCTTAGGGACACAAACGTATGGCTACACCTTC. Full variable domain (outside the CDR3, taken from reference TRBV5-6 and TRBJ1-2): DAGVTQSPTHLIKTRGQQVTLRCSPKSGHDTVSWYQQALGQGPQFIFQYYEEEERQRGNFPDRFSGHQFPNYSSELNVNALLLGDSALYLCASSLGTQTYGYTFGSGTRLTVV.